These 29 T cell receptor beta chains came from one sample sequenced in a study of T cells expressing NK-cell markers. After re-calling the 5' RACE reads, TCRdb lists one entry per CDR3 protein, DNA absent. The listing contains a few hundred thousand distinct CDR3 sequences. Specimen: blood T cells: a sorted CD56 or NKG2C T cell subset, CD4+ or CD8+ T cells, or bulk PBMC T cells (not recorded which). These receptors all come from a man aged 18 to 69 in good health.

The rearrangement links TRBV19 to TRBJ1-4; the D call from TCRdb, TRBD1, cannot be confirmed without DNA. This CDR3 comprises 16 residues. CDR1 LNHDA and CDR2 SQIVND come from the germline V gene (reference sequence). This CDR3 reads CASSPGTVATNEKLFF.

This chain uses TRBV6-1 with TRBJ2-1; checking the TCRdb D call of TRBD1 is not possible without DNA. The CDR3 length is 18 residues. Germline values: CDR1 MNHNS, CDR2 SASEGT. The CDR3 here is CASRPGQGLGSSYNEQFF.

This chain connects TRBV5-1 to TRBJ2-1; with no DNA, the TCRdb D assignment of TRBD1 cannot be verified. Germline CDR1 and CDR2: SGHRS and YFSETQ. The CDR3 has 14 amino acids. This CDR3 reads CASSGRGVHNEQFF.

CDR3 protein: CASRYSGRMNTEAFF. The chain combines TRBV6-5 with TRBJ1-1. CDR3 length: 15 amino acids. From germline, CDR1 is MNHEY and CDR2 SVGAGI.

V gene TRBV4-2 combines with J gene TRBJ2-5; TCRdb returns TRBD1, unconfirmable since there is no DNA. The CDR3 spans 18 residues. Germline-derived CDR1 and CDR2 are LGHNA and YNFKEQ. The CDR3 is CASSHRGGGPGAKETQYF.

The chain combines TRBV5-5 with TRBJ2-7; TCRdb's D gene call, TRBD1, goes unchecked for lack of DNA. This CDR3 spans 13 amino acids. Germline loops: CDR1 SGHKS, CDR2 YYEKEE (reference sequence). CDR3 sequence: CASSTRGSYEQYF.

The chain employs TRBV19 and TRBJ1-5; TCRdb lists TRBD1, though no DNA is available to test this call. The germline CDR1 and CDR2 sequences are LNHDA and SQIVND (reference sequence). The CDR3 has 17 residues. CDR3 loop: CASSRIYSGTGTQPQHF.

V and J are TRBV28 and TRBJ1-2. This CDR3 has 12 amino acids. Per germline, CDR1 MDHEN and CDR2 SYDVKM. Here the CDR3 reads CASVRGNYGYTF.

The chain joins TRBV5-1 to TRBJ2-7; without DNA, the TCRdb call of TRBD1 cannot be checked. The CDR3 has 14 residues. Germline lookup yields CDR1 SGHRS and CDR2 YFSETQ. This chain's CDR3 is CASSLGTGEKEQYF. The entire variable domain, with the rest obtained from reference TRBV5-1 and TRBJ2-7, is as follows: KAGVTQTPRYLIKTRGQQVTLSCSPISGHRSVSWYQQTPGQGLQFLFEYFSETQRNKGNFPGRFSGRQFSNSRSEMNVSTLELGDSALYLCASSLGTGEKEQYFGPGTRLTVT.

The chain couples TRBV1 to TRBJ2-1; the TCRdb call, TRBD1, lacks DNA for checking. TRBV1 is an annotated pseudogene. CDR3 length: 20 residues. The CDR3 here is CTSSQDHPPGTAFSYNEQFF.

The CDR3 region is CASSPQGPTSGGRLVAQYF. The chain joins TRBV4-2 to TRBJ2-7; TCRdb outputs TRBD2, but without DNA this stays unchecked. The V gene's germline CDR1 is LGHNA and CDR2 YNFKEQ. The CDR3 has 19 amino acids.

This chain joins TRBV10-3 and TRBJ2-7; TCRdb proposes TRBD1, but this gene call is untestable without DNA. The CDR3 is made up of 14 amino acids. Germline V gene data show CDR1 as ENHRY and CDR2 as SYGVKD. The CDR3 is CAISEVGGPNEQYF.

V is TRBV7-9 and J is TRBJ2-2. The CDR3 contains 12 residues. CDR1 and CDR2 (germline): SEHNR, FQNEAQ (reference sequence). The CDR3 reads CASRIWTGELFF.

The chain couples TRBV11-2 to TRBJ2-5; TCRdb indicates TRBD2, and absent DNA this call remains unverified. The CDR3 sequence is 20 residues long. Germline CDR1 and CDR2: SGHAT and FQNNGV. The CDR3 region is CASSLKSSPGGGRLQETQYF.

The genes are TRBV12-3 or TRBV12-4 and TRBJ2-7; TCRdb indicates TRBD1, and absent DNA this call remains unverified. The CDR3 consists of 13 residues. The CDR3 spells CASSFSDRGEQYF.

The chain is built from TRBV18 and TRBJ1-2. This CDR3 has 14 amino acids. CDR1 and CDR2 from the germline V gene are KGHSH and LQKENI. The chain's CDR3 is CASSSLPFDYGYTF.

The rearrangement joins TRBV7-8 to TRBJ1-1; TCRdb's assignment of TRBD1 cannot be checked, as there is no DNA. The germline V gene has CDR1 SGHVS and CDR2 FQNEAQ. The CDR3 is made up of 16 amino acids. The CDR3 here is CASSSPKTGVNTEAFF.

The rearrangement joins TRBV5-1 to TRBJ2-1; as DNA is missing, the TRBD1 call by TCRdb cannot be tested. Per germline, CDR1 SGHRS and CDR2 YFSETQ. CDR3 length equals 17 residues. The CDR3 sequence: CASSLLRRGGGGNEQFF.

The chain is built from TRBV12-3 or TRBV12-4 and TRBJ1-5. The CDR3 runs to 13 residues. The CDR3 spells CASSFASNQPQHF.

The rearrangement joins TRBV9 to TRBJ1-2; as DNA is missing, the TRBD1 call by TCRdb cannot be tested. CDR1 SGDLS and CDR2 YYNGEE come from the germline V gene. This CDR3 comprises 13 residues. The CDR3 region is CASSVDTNYGYTF.

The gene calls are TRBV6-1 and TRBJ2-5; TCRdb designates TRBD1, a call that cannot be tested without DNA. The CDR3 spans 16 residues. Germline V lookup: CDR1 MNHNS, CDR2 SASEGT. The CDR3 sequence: CAGRDRREDWRETQYF.

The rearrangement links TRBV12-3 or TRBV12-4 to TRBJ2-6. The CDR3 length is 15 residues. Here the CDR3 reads CASSFIGSGANVLTF.

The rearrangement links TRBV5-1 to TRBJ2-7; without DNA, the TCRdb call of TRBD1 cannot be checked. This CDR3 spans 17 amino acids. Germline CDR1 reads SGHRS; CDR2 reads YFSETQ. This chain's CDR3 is CASSALRVRDRAYEQYF.

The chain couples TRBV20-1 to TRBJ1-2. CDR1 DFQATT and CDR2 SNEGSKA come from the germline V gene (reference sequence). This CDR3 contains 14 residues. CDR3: CSARGGTARDGYTF.

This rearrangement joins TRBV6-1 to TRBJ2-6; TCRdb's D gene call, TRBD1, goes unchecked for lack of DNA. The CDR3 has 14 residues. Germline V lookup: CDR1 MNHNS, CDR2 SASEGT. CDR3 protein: CASTGTVGANVLTF.

The CDR3 sequence is CSANRDRHDGYTF. The gene calls are TRBV20-1 and TRBJ1-2; checking the TCRdb D call of TRBD1 is not possible without DNA. The CDR3 sequence is 13 residues long. Germline CDR1 reads DFQATT; CDR2 reads SNEGSKA (reference sequence).

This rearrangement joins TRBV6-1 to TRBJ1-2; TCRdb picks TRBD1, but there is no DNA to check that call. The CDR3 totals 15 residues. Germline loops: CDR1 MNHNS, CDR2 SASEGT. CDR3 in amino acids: CASSASGQLVYGYTF.

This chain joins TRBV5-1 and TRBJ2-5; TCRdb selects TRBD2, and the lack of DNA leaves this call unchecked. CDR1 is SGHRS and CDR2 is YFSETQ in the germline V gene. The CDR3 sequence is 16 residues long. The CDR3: CASSAGGLAGKETQYF.

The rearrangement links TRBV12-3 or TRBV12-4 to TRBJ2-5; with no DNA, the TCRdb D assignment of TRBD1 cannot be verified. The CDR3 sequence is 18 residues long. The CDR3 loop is CASTPHSGQGWYQETQYF.